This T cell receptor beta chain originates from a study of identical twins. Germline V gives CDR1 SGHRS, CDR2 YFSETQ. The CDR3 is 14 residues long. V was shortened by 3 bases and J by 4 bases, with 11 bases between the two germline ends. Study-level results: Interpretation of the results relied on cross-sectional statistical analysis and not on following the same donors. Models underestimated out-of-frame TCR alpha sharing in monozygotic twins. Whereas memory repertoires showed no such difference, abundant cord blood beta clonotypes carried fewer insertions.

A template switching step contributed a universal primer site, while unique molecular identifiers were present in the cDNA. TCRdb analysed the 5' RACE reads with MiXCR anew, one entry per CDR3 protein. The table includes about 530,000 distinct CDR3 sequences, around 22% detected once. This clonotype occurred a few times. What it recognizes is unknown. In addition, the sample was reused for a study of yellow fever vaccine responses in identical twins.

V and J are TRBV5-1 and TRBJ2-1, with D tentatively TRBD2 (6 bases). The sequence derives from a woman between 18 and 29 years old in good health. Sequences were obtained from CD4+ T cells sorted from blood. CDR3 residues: CASSWGDEYNEQFF. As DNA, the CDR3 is TGCGCCAGCAGCTGGGGGGATGAATACAATGAGCAGTTCTTC.